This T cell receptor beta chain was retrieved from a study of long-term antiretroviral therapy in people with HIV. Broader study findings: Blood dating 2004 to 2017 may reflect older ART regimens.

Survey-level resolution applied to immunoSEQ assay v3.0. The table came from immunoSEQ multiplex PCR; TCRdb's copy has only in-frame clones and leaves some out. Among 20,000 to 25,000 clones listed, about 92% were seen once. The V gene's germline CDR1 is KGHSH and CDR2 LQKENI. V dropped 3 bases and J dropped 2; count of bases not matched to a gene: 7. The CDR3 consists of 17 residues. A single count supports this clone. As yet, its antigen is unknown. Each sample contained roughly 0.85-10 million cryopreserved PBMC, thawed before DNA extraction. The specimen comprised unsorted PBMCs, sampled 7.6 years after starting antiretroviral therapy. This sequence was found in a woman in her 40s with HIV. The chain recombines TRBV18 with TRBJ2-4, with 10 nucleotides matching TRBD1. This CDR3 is CASSPRSTGGTKNIQYF. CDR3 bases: TGTGCCAGCTCACCCCGGTCGACAGGGGGCACCAAAAACATTCAGTACTTC.